This T cell receptor beta chain was found in a study of OX40 agonist ivuxolimab in advanced cancers. Regarding the complete study: Ivuxolimab was a fully human IgG2 agonistic monoclonal antibody targeting the costimulatory receptor OX40 (CD134). Intravenous ivuxolimab was administered to patients every 2 weeks at six dose levels: 0.01, 0.1, 0.3, 1.5, 3 and 10 mg/kg. Among the roughly 52 dose-escalation patients, around 19 had hepatocellular carcinoma, some 15 melanoma, 9 renal cell carcinoma and 9 head and neck cancer. A male proportion of 75% to 85% and a mean age of roughly 55 years, ranging from 23 to 79, were recorded for the dose-escalation cohort. Patients were allowed to have had prior anti-PD-1, anti-PD-L1 or anti-CTLA-4 therapy, and approximately 43% of the dose-escalation patients had previously received checkpoint inhibitors. Three dose-escalation patients achieved partial responses, one with hepatocellular carcinoma and two with cutaneous melanoma. Peripheral TCRbeta sequencing aimed to test whether ivuxolimab altered TCR sequence diversity and caused clonal T-cell expansion. The monotherapy dose-escalation portion (N of about 52 patients) of the phase I ivuxolimab trial is reported in the paper.

The trial excluded patients who had a history of autoimmune disease or were on systemic immunosuppression. Peripheral blood for TCR sequencing was collected from all dose cohorts at baseline, on cycle 4 day 1, and on cycle 7 day 1. The samples were drawn from a first-in-human, open-label, multicenter phase I dose-escalation trial of ivuxolimab. Adults with locally advanced or metastatic head and neck squamous cell, hepatocellular, melanoma or renal cell carcinoma were enrolled in the trial. Before TCR sequencing, CD4+ T cells and CD8+ T cells were sorted from peripheral blood as separate populations. The germline V gene (reference sequence) sets CDR1 to LNHDA and CDR2 to SQIVND. From its cysteine to its phenylalanine, the CDR3 spans 14 amino acids. Kept here is only the CDR3 DNA, which spans 42 bases and is read in frame from base 1. Trimming at the junction amounts to 2 bases on V and 1 base on J, and the germline ends lie 6 bases apart.

For this clone: The antigen it binds to is not known. Within one base of it there is no much larger clone, and no base qualities were kept. This specimen includes other DNA sequences encoding the same CDR3.

What the work shows at the level of the full study, not this receptor alone: After ivuxolimab, expanded clones were on average more numerous among CD8+ T cells than among CD4+ T cells. Which antigens the clonally expanded peripheral T cells were specific for was not determined. At doses of 0.1 to 3.0 mg/kg, clonal expansion of both CD4+ and CD8+ T cells in blood was seen between baseline and week 6. Low levels of normalized T-cell clonal expansion were also seen in some patients who did not respond. In partial responders in the 0.1-3.0 mg/kg groups, normalized peripheral clonal expansion was found to be among the lowest, especially among CD8+ T cells.

To sequence the TCRbeta CDR3 region, genomic DNA was isolated from the sorted cells. The immunoSEQ Assay was used for sequencing of TCRbeta CDR3 regions. The table comes from immuneACCESS by way of TCRdb, which keeps in-frame sequences with V and J called. Part of the clones is missing from these tables; in studies checked, under half for an unresolved V gene and the rest for unknown reasons. This sample holds tens of thousands of clones; about 88% were observed only once. Clones ranked in the top ten supply around 4.1% of the sample. This TCR was recovered from an adult with an advanced solid tumor such as melanoma, head and neck, liver or kidney cancer. The source was CD4+ or CD8+ T cells sorted from blood, collected in a trial of the OX40 agonist ivuxolimab. Recombination linked TRBV19 to TRBJ1-5; a tentative D match to TRBD1 spans 5 bases. The DNA sequence follows: TGTGCCAGTAGTATAAGGGACAGCAATCAGCCCCAGCATTTT. Its translation reads: CASSIRDSNQPQHF.